The present entry profiles one T cell receptor beta chain with its context. Its antigen is as yet unknown. This sample stems from a study of blood T cells in healthy people across ages. The study's findings and limits: Getting older went along with TCR beta diversity per million T cells dropping roughly linearly.

CDR1 KGHDR and CDR2 SFDVKD come from the germline V gene. The V gene lost 5 bases and the J gene lost 6 bases, with 10 bases spanning the gap. CDR3 length equals 13 residues. The second PCR ran about 7 to 12 cycles with a sample-barcoded 5' primer and J-beta primers. TCRdb recomputed calls from the 5' RACE reads with MiXCR, one row per CDR3 protein. The sample shows around 1,500,000 distinct CDR3 sequences, about 30% of them seen only once. The source is a woman under 40 in good health. The sample consisted of blood. The chain carries TRBV24-1 and TRBJ2-1; D not resolved. CDR3 in amino acids: CATSAKTLNEQFF. The CDR3 DNA is TGTGCCACCAGTGCGAAGACCCTCAATGAGCAGTTCTTC.